Listed below are T cell receptor beta chains from one sample, sequenced in a study of blood T cell repertoires in COVID-19. Sequencing used immunoSEQ multiplex PCR; TCRdb keeps in-frame clones, though not all of them. The sample consists of about 80,000 clones, 91% of them appearing once. The material sequenced was peripheral blood. These receptors all stem from a woman in her 50s in a cohort sampled during active COVID-19. Both conserved end residues are part of each CDR3. The D gene is left open where the match is weak. The size of a clone is reported for some rows only, either as once, few or many, or as a class for expanded clones.

NA | TRBJ1-2 | TRBV11-2 | few | CASSLGQNYGYTF | TGTGCCAGCAGCTTAGGGCAGAACTATGGCTACACCTTC
NA | TRBJ2-5 | TRBV10-3 | NA | CAISETSPKETQYF | TGTGCCATCAGTGAGACTAGCCCTAAAGAGACCCAGTACTTC
TRBD1 | TRBJ2-4 | TRBV4-1 | NA | CASSDRPDRAKGLAKNIQYF | TGCGCCAGCAGCGACCGACCGGACAGGGCGAAGGGATTAGCCAAAAACATTCAGTACTTC
TRBD2 | TRBJ2-5 | TRBV5-1 | NA | CASRLAGGLGQETQYF | TGCGCCAGCAGACTAGCGGGGGGGCTGGGCCAAGAGACCCAGTACTTC
NA | TRBJ2-1 | TRBV7-9 | NA | CASSSGGIEQFF | TGTGCCAGCAGTTCCGGGGGTATTGAGCAGTTCTTC
NA | TRBJ2-7 | TRBV27 | NA | CASSPFLGGAPYEQYF | TGTGCCAGCAGTCCCTTTCTTGGCGGGGCCCCCTACGAGCAGTACTTC
TRBD2 | TRBJ2-1 | TRBV4-1 | NA | CASSPSGTSGNEQFF | TGCGCCAGCAGCCCGTCCGGGACTAGCGGAAATGAGCAGTTCTTC
TRBD2 | TRBJ2-1 | TRBV6-6 | NA | CASSYSSGSNEQFF | TGTGCCAGCAGTTACTCTAGCGGGAGCAATGAGCAGTTCTTC
TRBD2 | TRBJ2-3 | TRBV5-1 | NA | CASSWAGGSTDTQYF | TGCGCCAGCAGCTGGGCGGGAGGGAGCACAGATACGCAGTATTTT
TRBD1 | TRBJ1-1 | TRBV7-9 | NA | CASSLVDRGHAFF | TGTGCCAGCAGCTTAGTGGACAGGGGGCATGCTTTCTTT
TRBD1 | TRBJ1-4 | TRBV3-1/TRBV3-2 | once | CASSPRDSGEKLFF | TGTGCCAGCAGTCCCCGGGACAGCGGGGAAAAACTGTTTTTT
NA | TRBJ2-7 | TRBV11-2 | NA | CASSFGGFYEQYF | TGTGCCAGCAGCTTCGGGGGTTTCTACGAGCAGTACTTC
TRBD2 | TRBJ2-7 | TRBV3-1/TRBV3-2 | NA | CASSQARGASGRGEQYF | TGTGCCAGCAGCCAAGCTCGAGGAGCTAGCGGGAGAGGTGAGCAGTACTTC
TRBD1 | TRBJ1-1 | TRBV19 | NA | CASSKPGQGADEAFF | TGTGCCAGTAGTAAACCGGGACAGGGGGCGGATGAAGCTTTCTTT
TRBD1 | TRBJ1-2 | TRBV19 | once | CASRGQGSFGYTF | TGTGCCAGTAGGGGACAGGGGTCCTTTGGCTACACCTTC
NA | TRBJ1-3 | TRBV19 | NA | CASSETPSSGNTIYF | TGTGCCAGTAGTGAAACTCCTAGCTCTGGAAACACCATATATTTT
TRBD1 | TRBJ1-2 | TRBV10-3 | NA | CAISEGQEAYGYTF | TGTGCCATCAGTGAGGGACAGGAGGCGTATGGCTACACCTTC
TRBD1 | TRBJ1-4 | TRBV30 | NA | CAWTMDRGYEKLFF | TGTGCCTGGACTATGGACAGGGGTTATGAAAAACTGTTTTTT
NA | TRBJ1-5 | TRBV12-5 | NA | CASGLFGAVQPQHF | TGTGCTAGTGGTTTGTTTGGGGCTGTTCAGCCCCAGCATTTT
NA | TRBJ1-2 | TRBV5-1 | NA | CASSLGKGPGYGYTF | TGCGCCAGCAGCTTGGGTAAGGGGCCGGGCTATGGCTACACCTTC
TRBD2 | TRBJ2-1 | TRBV5-1 | NA | CASSFRPSGENEQFF | TGCGCCAGCAGCTTTAGGCCTAGCGGGGAGAATGAGCAGTTCTTC
TRBD1 | TRBJ1-4 | TRBV20-1 | NA | CSASEWGQGATNEKLFF | TGCAGTGCTAGTGAATGGGGACAGGGGGCAACTAATGAAAAACTGTTTTTT
NA | TRBJ1-2 | TRBV25-1 | NA | CASSPSPGEGHTGGYTF | TGTGCCAGCAGTCCCAGTCCGGGAGAGGGGCATACGGGTGGCTACACCTTC
NA | TRBJ1-4 | TRBV11-2 | NA | CASSQRGGASRNEKLFF | TGTGCCAGCAGCCAACGGGGGGGGGCAAGTCGAAATGAAAAACTGTTTTTT
NA | TRBJ2-5 | TRBV21-1 | once | CASSKGTSGKETQYF | TGTGCCAGCAGCAAAGGTACTTCAGGAAAAGAGACCCAGTACTTC
NA | TRBJ1-1 | TRBV6-5 | NA | CASGGRGRGTEAFF | TGTGCCAGCGGCGGACGCGGGAGAGGGACTGAAGCTTTCTTT
NA | TRBJ2-1 | TRBV27 | NA | CASTGISNSYNEQFF | TGTGCCAGCACCGGGATCTCGAACTCCTACAATGAGCAGTTCTTC
NA | TRBJ2-3 | TRBV5-5 | NA | CASSFSGTRSTDTQYF | TGTGCCAGCAGCTTTTCCGGGACACGAAGCACAGATACGCAGTATTTT
NA | TRBJ1-2 | TRBV29-1 | NA | CSVGASGDYGYTF | TGCAGCGTTGGCGCATCGGGGGACTATGGCTACACCTTC
NA | TRBJ2-2 | TRBV4-1 | NA | CASSQGGGATGELFF | TGCGCCAGCAGCCAAGGAGGGGGGGCCACCGGGGAGCTGTTTTTT
NA | TRBJ2-7 | TRBV19 | NA | CATSTGQSYEQYF | TGTGCCACCTCGACAGGCCAATCCTACGAGCAGTACTTC
NA | TRBJ1-2 | TRBV5-1 | once | CASSLGGYPLYGYTF | TGCGCCAGCAGCTTGGGAGGGTACCCACTATATGGCTACACCTTC
NA | TRBJ2-1 | TRBV6-6 | NA | CASGATYNEQFF | TGTGCCTCAGGGGCTACGTACAATGAGCAGTTCTTC
NA | TRBJ2-7 | TRBV3-1/TRBV3-2 | NA | CASSHRGRGTYEQYF | TGTGCCAGCAGCCATAGGGGGAGAGGAACCTACGAGCAGTACTTC
TRBD1 | TRBJ2-2 | TRBV11-3 | once | CASSLPGQGKTGELFF | TGTGCCAGCAGCTTACCCGGACAGGGTAAAACCGGGGAGCTGTTTTTT
NA | TRBJ2-1 | TRBV5-1 | NA | CASSLVDVRVNEQFF | TGCGCCAGCAGCTTGGTTGATGTCCGGGTTAATGAGCAGTTCTTC
TRBD2 | TRBJ2-7 | TRBV7-2 | NA | CASSLTSGATEQYF | TGTGCCAGCAGCTTGACTAGCGGGGCTACCGAGCAGTACTTC
NA | TRBJ2-5 | TRBV7-7 | NA | CASSLALSWETQYF | TGTGCTAGCAGCTTAGCGCTATCCTGGGAGACCCAGTACTTC
TRBD2 | TRBJ2-1 | TRBV11-3 | NA | CASAVSGGSYNEQFF | TGTGCCAGCGCTGTAAGCGGGGGCTCCTACAATGAGCAGTTCTTC